This T cell receptor (beta chain) was recovered during a study of T cells in localized non-small cell lung cancer. Sequenced by immunoSEQ multiplex PCR; TCRdb stores in-frame clones only, minus some. Found here are 29,000 or so clones, 88% of them singletons; the top ten hold around 13%. The sample was peripheral blood, taken before any cancer treatment. This TCR derives from an older female donor with stage III squamous cell lung carcinoma.

The CDR3 sequence: CASSIPFSDSNQPQHF. The CDR3 region has the DNA TGTGCCAGTAGTATTCCTTTCTCGGATAGCAATCAGCCCCAGCATTTT. The genes are TRBV19 and TRBJ1-5, with D hard to call. The CDR3 is made up of 16 amino acids. Germline lookup yields CDR1 LNHDA and CDR2 SQIVND (reference sequence). The ends were cut back, 3 bases at V and 0 bases at J, with 12 bases in the middle.